The rows below give T cell receptor beta chains drawn from one sample of a study of beta chain features in type 1 diabetes. Only in-frame clones appear in the TCRdb table, and some are missing; sequencing was by immunoSEQ multiplex PCR. The table includes 95,000 to 150,000 clones, 16% detected once. Specimen: central memory CD4+ T cells from blood. Receptors were obtained from a man between 25 and 39 years old with type 1 diabetes. The CDR3 runs from the conserved cysteine through the conserved F or W. Fields, in order: J gene, D gene, V gene, CDR3 length, clone size, CDR3 DNA, CDR3 protein. D genes are given only for firm matches. Some rows have no size entry. The others give once, few or many, or a class for an expanded clone.

TRBJ2-5 | . | TRBV5-6 | 12 | . | TGTGCCAGCAGCTTGTCAGGGAAGACCCAGTACTTC | CASSLSGKTQYF
TRBJ1-4 | . | TRBV18 | 19 | . | TGTGCCAGCTCACCCCGAAGGCTAAGTCTTGGTGCAACTAATGAAAAACTGTTTTTT | CASSPRRLSLGATNEKLFF
TRBJ1-1 | . | TRBV19 | 14 | many | TGTGCCAGTAGTACTAAAGGGTCAGACACTGAAGCTTTCTTT | CASSTKGSDTEAFF
TRBJ2-1 | . | TRBV5-1 | 15 | . | TGCGCCAGCAGCTTGGCAGACCCGAGCTACAATGAGCAGTTCTTC | CASSLADPSYNEQFF
TRBJ1-2 | . | TRBV9 | 13 | . | TGTGCCAGCAGCGGATCACAGGAGTATGGCTACACCTTC | CASSGSQEYGYTF
TRBJ2-1 | . | TRBV7-2 | 15 | few | TGTGCCAGCAGCTTAGCTGCGGCCTCCGGCAATGAGCAGTTCTTC | CASSLAAASGNEQFF
TRBJ1-4 | TRBD1 | TRBV5-4 | 14 | few | TGTGCCAGCAGCTTGTCCGGACAGGGAGGAAAACTGTTTTTT | CASSLSGQGGKLFF
TRBJ1-2 | TRBD1 | TRBV5-6 | 13 | . | TGTGCCAGCAGCTTGCGGCAGGGGGATGGCTACACCTTC | CASSLRQGDGYTF
TRBJ2-6 | TRBD2 | TRBV7-2 | 15 | few | TGTGCCAGCAGCCCCGGGGGGTCTGGGGCCAACGTCCTGACTTTC | CASSPGGSGANVLTF
TRBJ2-5 | TRBD2 | TRBV7-2 | 14 | few | TGTGCCAGCAGCCCCCAGCGGGGGGGAGAGACCCAGTACTTC | CASSPQRGGETQYF
TRBJ1-2 | . | TRBV2 | 12 | few | TGTGCCAGCAGATCAGGGGAATATGGCTACACCTTC | CASRSGEYGYTF
TRBJ2-3 | . | TRBV5-1 | 13 | many | TGCGCCAGCAGCTTGATACCCCGAGATACGCAGTATTTT | CASSLIPRDTQYF
TRBJ2-5 | . | TRBV7-2 | 14 | few | TGTGCCAGCAGCTTAGATCACAGCCAAGAGACCCAGTACTTC | CASSLDHSQETQYF
TRBJ2-1 | TRBD1 | TRBV7-2 | 14 | few | TGTGCCAGCAGCCAAAGGACAGGGAGCAATGAGCAGTTCTTC | CASSQRTGSNEQFF
TRBJ1-2 | TRBD1 | TRBV29-1 | 15 | . | TGCAGCGCCGCAGGACAGGGGACTAACTATGGTGGCTACACCTTC | CSAAGQGTNYGGYTF
TRBJ1-4 | . | TRBV2 | 14 | . | TGTGCCAGCAGAGGACAGATTTCGTCGGAAAAACTGTTTTTT | CASRGQISSEKLFF
TRBJ1-2 | . | TRBV6-1 | 15 | . | TGTGCCAGCAGCGCACCGACTGACAGGCCTAATGGCTACACCTTC | CASSAPTDRPNGYTF
TRBJ2-4 | . | TRBV7-9 | 15 | few | TGTGCCAGCAGCGTAGGACAGAACTTCAAAAACATTCAGTACTTC | CASSVGQNFKNIQYF
TRBJ2-7 | . | TRBV19 | 13 | . | TGTGCCAGTAGTATTGAAAGGGCGAGGGAGCAGTACTTC | CASSIERAREQYF
TRBJ2-3 | . | TRBV30 | 12 | . | TGTGCCTGGAGTGACAGCACAGATACGCAGTATTTT | CAWSDSTDTQYF
TRBJ2-7 | . | TRBV2 | 14 | many | TGTGCCAGCAGTGCCCTCCCGGGTAACCACGAGCAGTACTTC | CASSALPGNHEQYF
TRBJ2-3 | TRBD1 | TRBV2 | 14 | few | TGTGCCAGCAGTGTCAGGGGGATGACAGATACGCAGTATTTT | CASSVRGMTDTQYF
TRBJ2-7 | . | TRBV7-8 | 11 | . | TGTGCCAGCAGCTTTTCCTACGAGCAGTACTTC | CASSFSYEQYF
TRBJ1-1 | . | TRBV5-1 | 16 | few | TGCGCCAGCAGCTTGGCCAGGGGTTCGGAGAACACTGAAGCTTTCTTT | CASSLARGSENTEAFF
TRBJ2-7 | . | TRBV7-9 | 15 | few | TGTGCCAGCAGCCCAGGGCACGCGGTTTTCGCCGAGCAGTACTTC | CASSPGHAVFAEQYF
TRBJ2-2 | . | TRBV10-1 | 14 | . | TGCGCCAGCAGTCCGGGACCAAACACCGGGGAGCTGTTTTTT | CASSPGPNTGELFF
TRBJ1-6 | TRBD1 | TRBV2 | 14 | few | TGTGCCAGCAGCTGGACAGGGGATAATTCACCCCTCCACTTT | CASSWTGDNSPLHF
TRBJ2-1 | . | TRBV14 | 15 | many | TGTGCCAGCAGCCGCATCAGATACTCCTACAATGAGCAGTTCTTC | CASSRIRYSYNEQFF
TRBJ1-2 | . | TRBV18 | 16 | . | TGTGCCAGCTCACCACCCACGAGCAGAAGGTTCGATGGCTACACCTTC | CASSPPTSRRFDGYTF
TRBJ2-3 | TRBD1 | TRBV7-9 | 18 | . | TGTGCCAGCAGCCTCCCCTGGGGACAGTCGGCTAGCACAGATACGCAGTATTTT | CASSLPWGQSASTDTQYF
TRBJ2-5 | . | TRBV4-2 | 15 | . | TGTGCCAGCAGCCAGGGTCGACAGCAACAAGAGACCCAGTACTTC | CASSQGRQQQETQYF
TRBJ1-2 | . | TRBV29-1 | 17 | once | TGCAGCGTTGAAACGGACATACCTGTTTTCGCTAACTATGGCTACACCTTC | CSVETDIPVFANYGYTF
TRBJ2-3 | TRBD1 | TRBV5-1 | 13 | many | TGCGCCAGCAGCCCGGACAGGGTTGATACGCAGTATTTT | CASSPDRVDTQYF
TRBJ2-1 | . | TRBV14 | 12 | . | TGTGCCAGCAGGGACAGATACAATGAGCAGTTCTTC | CASRDRYNEQFF
TRBJ2-2 | . | TRBV7-2 | 15 | . | TGTGCCAGCAGCCTTATACGAGCGAACACCGGGGAGCTGTTTTTT | CASSLIRANTGELFF
TRBJ2-3 | . | TRBV4-2 | 14 | few | TGTGCCAGCAGCCTGAACCCCAACACAGATACGCAGTATTTT | CASSLNPNTDTQYF
TRBJ1-4 | . | TRBV5-1 | 13 | . | TGCGCCAGCAGCTTAGCCCCGGACGAAAAACTGTTTTTT | CASSLAPDEKLFF
TRBJ2-5 | TRBD2 | TRBV10-3 | 13 | . | TGTGCCATCGGGAGCGGGGGGTCAGAGACCCAGTACTTC | CAIGSGGSETQYF
TRBJ2-1 | . | TRBV7-9 | 11 | few | TGTGCCAGCAGCGTATCCCTAGAGCAGCTCTTC | CASSVSLEQLF
TRBJ1-4 | . | TRBV4-2 | 15 | . | TGTGCCAGCAGCCAAGACACAGCAACTAATGAAAAACTGTTTTTT | CASSQDTATNEKLFF
TRBJ2-1 | . | TRBV4-1 | 16 | few | TGCGCCAGCAGCCAAGTCCCCGTTGGGGCCTACAATGAGCAGTTCTTC | CASSQVPVGAYNEQFF
TRBJ1-4 | . | TRBV30 | 14 | . | TGTGCCTGGTGGGGAGGGTCCTCGAGTGAAAAACTGTTTTTT | CAWWGGSSSEKLFF
TRBJ2-7 | . | TRBV7-6 | 15 | . | TGTGCCAGCAGCTCGACCATGTCCGGACCGGACGAGCAGTACTTC | CASSSTMSGPDEQYF
TRBJ2-1 | . | TRBV9 | 14 | . | TGTGCCAGCAGCGTAGGGAATTCTTGGAATGAGCAGTTCTTC | CASSVGNSWNEQFF
TRBJ1-2 | . | TRBV19 | 13 | few | TGTGCCAGTAGATTGGAGGGGTACTATGGCTACACCTTC | CASRLEGYYGYTF
TRBJ2-3 | . | TRBV5-1 | 14 | . | TGCGCCAGCAGCTGGGACACTAGCACAGATACGCAGTATTTT | CASSWDTSTDTQYF
TRBJ1-5 | . | TRBV7-9 | 14 | few | TGTGCCAGCAGCTCTTCGAAGAGCAATCAGCCCCAGCATTTT | CASSSSKSNQPQHF